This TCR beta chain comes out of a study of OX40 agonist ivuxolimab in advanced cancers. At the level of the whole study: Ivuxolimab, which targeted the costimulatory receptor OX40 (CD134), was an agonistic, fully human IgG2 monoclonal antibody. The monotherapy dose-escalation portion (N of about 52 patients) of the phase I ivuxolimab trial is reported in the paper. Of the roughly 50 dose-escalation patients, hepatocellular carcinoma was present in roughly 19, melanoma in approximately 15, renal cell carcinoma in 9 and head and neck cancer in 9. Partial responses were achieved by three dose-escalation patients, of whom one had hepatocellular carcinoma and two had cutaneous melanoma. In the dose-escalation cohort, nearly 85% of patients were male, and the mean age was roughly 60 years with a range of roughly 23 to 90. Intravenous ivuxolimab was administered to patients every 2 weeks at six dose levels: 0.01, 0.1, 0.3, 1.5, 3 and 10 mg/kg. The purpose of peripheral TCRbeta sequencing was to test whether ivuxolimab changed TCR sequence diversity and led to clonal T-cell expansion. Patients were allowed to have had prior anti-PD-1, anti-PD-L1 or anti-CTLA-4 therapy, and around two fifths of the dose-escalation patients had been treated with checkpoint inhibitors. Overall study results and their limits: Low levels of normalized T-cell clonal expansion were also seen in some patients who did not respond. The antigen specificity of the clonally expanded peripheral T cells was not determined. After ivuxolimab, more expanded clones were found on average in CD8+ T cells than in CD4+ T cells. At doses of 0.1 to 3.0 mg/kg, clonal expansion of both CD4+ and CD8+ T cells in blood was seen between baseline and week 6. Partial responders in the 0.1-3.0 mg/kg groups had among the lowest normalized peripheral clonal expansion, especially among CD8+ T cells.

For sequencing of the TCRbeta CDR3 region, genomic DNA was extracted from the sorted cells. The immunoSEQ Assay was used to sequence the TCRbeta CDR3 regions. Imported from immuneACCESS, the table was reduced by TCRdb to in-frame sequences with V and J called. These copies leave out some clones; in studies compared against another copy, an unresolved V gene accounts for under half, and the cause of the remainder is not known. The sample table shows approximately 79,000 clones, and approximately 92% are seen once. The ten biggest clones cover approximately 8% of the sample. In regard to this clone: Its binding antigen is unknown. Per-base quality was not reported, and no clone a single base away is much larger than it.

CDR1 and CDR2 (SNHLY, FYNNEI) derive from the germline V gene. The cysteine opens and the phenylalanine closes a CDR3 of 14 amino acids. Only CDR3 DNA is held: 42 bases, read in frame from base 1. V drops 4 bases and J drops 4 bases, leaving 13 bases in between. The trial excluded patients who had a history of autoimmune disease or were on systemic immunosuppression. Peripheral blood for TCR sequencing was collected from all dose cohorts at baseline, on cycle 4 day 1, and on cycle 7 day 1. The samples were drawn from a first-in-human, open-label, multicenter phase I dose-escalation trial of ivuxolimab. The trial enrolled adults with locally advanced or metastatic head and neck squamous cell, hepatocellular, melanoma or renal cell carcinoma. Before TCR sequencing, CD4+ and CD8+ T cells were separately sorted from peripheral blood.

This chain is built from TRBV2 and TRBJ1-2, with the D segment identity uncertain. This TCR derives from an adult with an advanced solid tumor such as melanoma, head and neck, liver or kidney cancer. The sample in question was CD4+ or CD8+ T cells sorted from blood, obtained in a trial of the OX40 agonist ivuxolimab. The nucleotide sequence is TGTGCCAGCAGTGTCCGTCTAGATTTCTATGGCTACACCTTC. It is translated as CASSVRLDFYGYTF.